The 6 T cell receptor beta chains reported below all come from one sample, sequenced in a study of tumor-infiltrating lymphocytes in oesophageal squamous cell carcinoma. One entry per CDR3 protein results from TCRdb running MiXCR on the PCR reads. The profile shows more than 9,500 distinct CDR3 sequences, roughly 54% of them singletons. The sample consisted of esophageal tumor tissue. These receptor sequences come from a female donor with esophageal squamous cell carcinoma.

The V gene is TRBV6-8, the J gene TRBJ1-5; no clear D. CDR3 length equals 14 residues. V shed 2 bases and J shed 5 bases, with 10 bases lying between them. The germline gives CDR1 MNHGY, CDR2 SAAAGT. The CDR3 nucleotides are TGTGCCAGCAGTTACAGGGAGGGAGATCAGCCCCAGCATTTT. Protein sequence: CASSYREGDQPQHF.

DNA of the CDR3: TGTGCCAGCAGCTTAGGTCCAGGGCGGGGTGCAGATACGCAGTATTTT. Protein sequence: CASSLGPGRGADTQYF. The rearrangement uses TRBV7-3 and TRBJ2-3; a possible D gene is TRBD2 (6 bases). Per germline, CDR1 SGHTA and CDR2 FQGTGA. The CDR3 runs to 16 residues. Trimming took off 2 bases at V and 4 bases at J, with 16 bases between the two ends.

This clonotype was found many times. V and J are TRBV5-1 and TRBJ1-6; possibly TRBD1 for D (6 bases). Germline-derived CDR1 and CDR2 are SGHRS and YFSETQ. This CDR3 spans 13 amino acids. Trimming took 5 bases from V and 7 from J, leaving 10 bases between them. The CDR3 loop reads CASRWGANSPLHF. The DNA of the CDR3 is TGCGCCAGCAGGTGGGGGGCAAATTCACCCCTCCACTTT.

Notes on this clonotype: This could be a read error, since a much larger clone is one nucleotide away. V is TRBV7-9 and J is TRBJ2-3, with a weak D call TRBD1 (7 bases). V was trimmed by 5 bases and J by 14 bases, leaving 29 bases between them. Per the germline V gene, CDR1 is SEHNR and CDR2 is FQNEAQ (reference sequence). This CDR3 spans 16 amino acids. In DNA form, the CDR3 reads TGTGCCAGCAGCCTCCCGGCAGGGGGGAACACCGGGGAGCTGTATTTT. Residues: CASSLPAGGNTGELYF.

The chain uses TRBV7-2 and TRBJ2-7; 12 nucleotides line up with TRBD2. The end of the DNA aligns better with TRBJ2-1, so the J call may be wrong. Per the germline V gene, CDR1 is SGHTA and CDR2 is FQGNSA. The CDR3 consists of 16 residues. CDR3: CASSLVTSGRFAEQFF. Here the CDR3 DNA reads TGTGCCAGCAGCTTAGTGACTAGCGGGAGATTCGCTGAGCAGTTCTTC.

This chain joins TRBV30 and TRBJ1-6, with TRBD1 as a possible D gene (6 bases). CDR1 GTSNPN and CDR2 SVGIG come from the germline V gene (reference sequence). The germline V and J ends were trimmed by 0 bases and 7 bases, with 13 bases remaining between them. The CDR3 consists of 15 residues. The CDR3 coding sequence is TGTGCCTGGAGTGTTCAAGGGGGGGGGAATTCACCCCTCCACTTT. Its translation: CAWSVQGGGNSPLHF.